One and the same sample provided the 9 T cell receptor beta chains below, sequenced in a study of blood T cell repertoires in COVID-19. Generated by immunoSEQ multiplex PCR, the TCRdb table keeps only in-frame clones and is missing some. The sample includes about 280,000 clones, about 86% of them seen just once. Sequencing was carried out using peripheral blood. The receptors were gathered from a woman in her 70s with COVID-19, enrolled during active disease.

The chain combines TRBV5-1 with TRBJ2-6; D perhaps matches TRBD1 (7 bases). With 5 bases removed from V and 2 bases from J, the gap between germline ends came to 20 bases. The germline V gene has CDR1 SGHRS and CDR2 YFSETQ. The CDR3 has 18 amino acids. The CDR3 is CASRLTDRDSPGANVLTF. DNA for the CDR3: TGCGCCAGCAGACTCACCGACAGGGACTCCCCTGGGGCCAACGTCCTGACTTTC.

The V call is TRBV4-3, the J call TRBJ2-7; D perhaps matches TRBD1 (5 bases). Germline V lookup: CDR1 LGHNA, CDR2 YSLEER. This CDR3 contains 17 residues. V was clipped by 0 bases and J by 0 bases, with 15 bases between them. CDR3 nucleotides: TGCGCCAGCAGCCAAGAGGCCCTTGACAGTCCCTCCTACGAGCAGTACTTC. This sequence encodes CASSQEALDSPSYEQYF.

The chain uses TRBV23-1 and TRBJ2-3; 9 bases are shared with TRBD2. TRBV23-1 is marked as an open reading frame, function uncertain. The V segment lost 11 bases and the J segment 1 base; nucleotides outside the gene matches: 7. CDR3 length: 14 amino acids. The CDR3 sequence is CALRAGGGTDTQYF. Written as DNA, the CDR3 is TGCGCCCTCAGGGCGGGGGGGGGCACAGATACGCAGTATTTT.

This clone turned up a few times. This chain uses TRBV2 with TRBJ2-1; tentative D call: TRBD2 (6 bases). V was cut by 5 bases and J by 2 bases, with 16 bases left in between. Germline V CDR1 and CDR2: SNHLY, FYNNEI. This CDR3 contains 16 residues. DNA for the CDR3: TGTGCCAGCAGTCCTTCAGACGGGGGTCCCTACAATGAGCAGTTCTTC. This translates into CASSPSDGGPYNEQFF.

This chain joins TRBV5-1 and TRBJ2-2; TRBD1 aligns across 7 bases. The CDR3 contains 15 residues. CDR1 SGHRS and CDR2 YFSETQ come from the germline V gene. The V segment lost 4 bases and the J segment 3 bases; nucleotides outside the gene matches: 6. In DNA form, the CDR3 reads TGCGCCAGCAGCCCCGACAGGGTGTACACCGGGGAGCTGTTTTTT. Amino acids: CASSPDRVYTGELFF.

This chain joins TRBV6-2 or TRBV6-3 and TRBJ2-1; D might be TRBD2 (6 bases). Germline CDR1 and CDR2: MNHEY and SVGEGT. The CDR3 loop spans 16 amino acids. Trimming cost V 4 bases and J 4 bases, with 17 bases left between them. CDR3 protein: CASSSKRAGLYNEQFF. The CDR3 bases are TGTGCCAGCAGTTCCAAGCGGGCTGGCCTTTACAATGAGCAGTTCTTC.

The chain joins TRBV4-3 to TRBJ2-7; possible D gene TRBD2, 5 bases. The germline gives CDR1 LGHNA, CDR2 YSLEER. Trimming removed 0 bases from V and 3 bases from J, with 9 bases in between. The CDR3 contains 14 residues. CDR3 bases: TGCGCCAGCAGCCAAGATACTGGAGGCTACGAGCAGTACTTC. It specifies CASSQDTGGYEQYF.

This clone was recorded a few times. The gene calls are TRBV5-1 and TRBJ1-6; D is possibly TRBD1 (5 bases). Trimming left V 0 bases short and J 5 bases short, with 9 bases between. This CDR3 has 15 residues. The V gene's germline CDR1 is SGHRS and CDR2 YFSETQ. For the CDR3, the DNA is TGCGCCAGCAGCTTGGATGGGGCCAATAATTCACCCCTCCACTTT. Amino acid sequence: CASSLDGANNSPLHF.

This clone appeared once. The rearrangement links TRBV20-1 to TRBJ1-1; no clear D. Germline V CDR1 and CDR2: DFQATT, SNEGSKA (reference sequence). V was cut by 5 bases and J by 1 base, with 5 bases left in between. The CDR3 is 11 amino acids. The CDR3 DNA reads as TGCAGTGCTCGGGGGAACACTGAAGCTTTCTTT. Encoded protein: CSARGNTEAFF.